This T cell receptor (beta chain) was identified during a study of blood T cells in healthy people across ages. Study-level results: Age advanced and TCR beta diversity per million T cells fell, roughly linearly. The study lacked donor CMV status, which possibly confounded expanded clonotype changes. Fewer expanded clones and more diversity marked long-lived versus aged donors.

Together with a sample-barcoded 5' primer, a J-beta primer mix was included in a second PCR lasting 7 to 11 cycles. Carrying 12 random nucleotides, a template-switch adaptor labeled each individual cDNA molecule. MiXCR was run by TCRdb on the 5' RACE reads, yielding one entry per CDR3 protein. The profile shows around 1,000,000 distinct CDR3 sequences, less than 25% of them singletons. This clonotype was seen only a few times. The antigen is unknown. This CDR3 is built from 15 residues. V was clipped by 2 bases and J by 5 bases; unmatched bases: 9. In germline, CDR1 is DFQATT, CDR2 SNEGSKA (reference sequence). In addition, the sample was reused for a study of T cells of mothers and their children.

This TCR was sampled from a girl between 2 and 10 years old in good health. Source material: blood. The chain has TRBV20-1 and TRBJ2-5, with TRBD1 identical over 9 bases. CDR3: CSARPLDRGRETQYF. CDR3 nucleotides: TGCAGTGCTAGACCTCTGGACAGGGGTCGGGAGACCCAGTACTTC.